This is a list of T cell receptor beta chains from one sample in a study of vaccination effects on CD4 cells after COVID-19. For these TCRs, the target antigens are not known. The method was immunoSEQ multiplex PCR; TCRdb's version includes in-frame clones alone and lacks a portion of them. The data contain about 73,000 clones, around 78% of them singletons. The source was CD4+ T cells from PBMCs cultured with SARS-CoV-2 spike peptides, collected before COVID-19 vaccination. These TCRs come from a human donor who received a COVID-19 vaccine. Each CDR3 is given with its conserved first and last residue. D genes are given only for firm matches. Size values are once, few and many counts, or a class for expanded clones, and some rows have none.

J gene	V gene	CDR3 length	clone size	D gene	CDR3 DNA	CDR3 protein
TRBJ2-5	TRBV5-1	14	-	TRBD2	TGCGCCAGCAGAGGGCTAGCGGGGTTAGAGACCCAGTACTTC	CASRGLAGLETQYF
TRBJ2-3	TRBV7-3	12	-	-	TGTGCCAGCAGCCATGGGACAGATACGCAGTATTTT	CASSHGTDTQYF
TRBJ2-5	TRBV11-3	14	-	TRBD2	TGTGCCAGCAGTAGTAGCGGGGGCCCCGAGACCCAGTACTTC	CASSSSGGPETQYF
TRBJ1-1	TRBV6-4	15	-	-	TGTGCCAGCAGTGATCGTTGGGGAAATAACACTGAAGCTTTCTTT	CASSDRWGNNTEAFF
TRBJ2-2	TRBV18	16	-	-	TGTGCCAGCTCACCACCGAGGGGCCGGAACACCGGGGAGCTGTTTTTT	CASSPPRGRNTGELFF
TRBJ1-1	TRBV9	16	-	-	TGTGCCAGCAGCCCCCTTAGCGGATGGATGAACACTGAAGCTTTCTTT	CASSPLSGWMNTEAFF
TRBJ1-2	TRBV5-1	14	-	-	TGCGCCAGCAGCATTCAAGACGGAAACTATGGCTACACCTTC	CASSIQDGNYGYTF
TRBJ1-5	TRBV18	14	once	TRBD1	TGTGCCAGCTCAACAGGGGGGCTCAATCAGCCCCAGCATTTT	CASSTGGLNQPQHF
TRBJ2-1	TRBV2	15	-	-	TGTGCCAGCAGCCTTAGCTACAAGCCCTACAATGAGCAGTTCTTC	CASSLSYKPYNEQFF
TRBJ2-3	TRBV29-1	12	-	TRBD1	TGCAGCGCGGGACAGATGACAGATACGCAGTATTTT	CSAGQMTDTQYF
TRBJ1-1	TRBV5-1	14	-	TRBD1	TGCGCCAGCAGCTCGACAGGGGGTAACACTGAAGCTTTCTTT	CASSSTGGNTEAFF
TRBJ1-1	TRBV2	13	-	-	TGTGCCAGCAGTCCCCCAGTGAACACTGAAGCTTTCTTT	CASSPPVNTEAFF
TRBJ2-5	TRBV3-1/TRBV3-2	14	once	TRBD1	TGTGCCAGCAGCCAACATACAGGGGAAGAGACCCAGTACTTC	CASSQHTGEETQYF
TRBJ1-4	TRBV6-5	15	-	TRBD1	TGTGCCAGCAGCACACAGGGGAGTCCTAATGAAAAACTGTTTTTT	CASSTQGSPNEKLFF
TRBJ1-4	TRBV27	14	-	-	TGTGCCAGCAGTTTAACTGCGTTTAATGAAAAACTGTTTTTT	CASSLTAFNEKLFF
TRBJ2-3	TRBV4-3	17	-	TRBD2	TGCGCCAGCAGCCAAAGGTATCGCGGGGGTATCACAGATACGCAGTATTTT	CASSQRYRGGITDTQYF
TRBJ1-2	TRBV6-5	13	-	-	TGTGCCAGCAACCTGGGTGGCAGTTATGGCTACACCTTC	CASNLGGSYGYTF
TRBJ2-5	TRBV4-1	16	-	TRBD1	TGCGCCAGCAGCCGAGCCTCCGGGACAGGGTTAGGGACCCAGTACTTC	CASSRASGTGLGTQYF
TRBJ2-5	TRBV7-2	14	-	-	TGTGCCAGCAGCCCTAGAGGGGGAGGTGAGACCCAGTACTTC	CASSPRGGGETQYF
TRBJ1-6	TRBV5-1	15	-	TRBD1	TGCGCCAGCAGCTGGTGGGACAGGAATAATTCACCCCTCCACTTT	CASSWWDRNNSPLHF
TRBJ2-6	TRBV4-2	19	few	-	TGTGCCAGCAGCCAAGAGGGGAGGGGGCTTATCTCTGGGGCCAACGTCCTGACTTTC	CASSQEGRGLISGANVLTF
TRBJ1-5	TRBV5-1	13	-	-	TGCGCCAGCAGACCAGACAGCAATCAGCCCCAGCATTTT	CASRPDSNQPQHF
TRBJ2-5	TRBV29-1	15	-	TRBD2	TGCAGCGTGTCAGCTAGCGGGGGATTCGGGGAGACCCAGTACTTC	CSVSASGGFGETQYF
TRBJ1-2	TRBV5-6	16	-	TRBD1	TGTGCCAGCAGCTACAGACCGCGACAGGGTGACTATGGCTACACCTTC	CASSYRPRQGDYGYTF
TRBJ2-2	TRBV18	14	once	TRBD1	TGTGCCAGCTACCAAGACAGGGCGGCCGGGGAGCTGTTTTTT	CASYQDRAAGELFF
TRBJ1-5	TRBV2	15	-	-	TGTGCCAGCAGTGAAAGGGGGGCGCTCAATCAGCCCCAGCATTTT	CASSERGALNQPQHF
TRBJ2-2	TRBV14	16	-	TRBD2	TGTGCCAGCAGCCAGTTAGCGGGACCGAACACCGGGGAGCTGTTTTTT	CASSQLAGPNTGELFF
TRBJ2-1	TRBV6-5	13	-	-	TGTGCCGGGGGCGGGACATTCTACAATGAGCAGTTCTTC	CAGGGTFYNEQFF